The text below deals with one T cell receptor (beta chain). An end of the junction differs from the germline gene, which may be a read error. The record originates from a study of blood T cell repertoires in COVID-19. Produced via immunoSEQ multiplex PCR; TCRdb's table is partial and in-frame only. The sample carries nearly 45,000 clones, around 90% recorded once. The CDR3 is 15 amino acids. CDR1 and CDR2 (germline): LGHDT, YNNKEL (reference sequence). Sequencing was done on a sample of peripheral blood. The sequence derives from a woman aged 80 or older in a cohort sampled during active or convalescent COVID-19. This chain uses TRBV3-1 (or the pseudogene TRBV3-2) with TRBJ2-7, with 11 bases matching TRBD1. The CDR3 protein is CASSGRTGGSDEQYF. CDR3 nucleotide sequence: TGTGCCAGCAGCGGGAGGACAGGGGGCTCCGACGAGCAGTACTTC.